This T cell receptor beta chain was sequenced for a study of OX40 agonist ivuxolimab in advanced cancers. Findings of the study overall: Averaged across samples, CD8+ T cells carried more expanded clones than CD4+ did.

This CDR3 has 17 amino acids. CDR1 and CDR2 (germline): MGHDK, SYGVNS. Trimming left V 4 bases short and J 1 base short, with 19 bases between. Data came from immunoSEQ multiplex PCR; TCRdb stores just in-frame clones and leaves some out. The sample gives 50,000 to 80,000 clones, around 84% of which show up once; 2.1% is in the top ten. Comments on this clone: Antigen unknown.

This clonotype was sampled from an adult with an advanced solid tumor such as melanoma, head and neck, liver or kidney cancer. The gene calls are TRBV25-1 and TRBJ1-1; D is unresolved. The sequencing here drew on CD4+ or CD8+ T cells sorted from blood, taken in a trial of the OX40 agonist ivuxolimab. CDR3 sequence: CASSASRLWFRNTEAFF. DNA for the CDR3: TGTGCCAGCAGTGCTAGCCGACTATGGTTCCGGAACACTGAAGCTTTCTTT.